These 17 T cell receptor beta chains were sequenced from one sample in a study of T-cell memory formation after mild COVID-19. Via MiXCR, TCRdb re-called the 5' RACE reads, giving one row per CDR3 protein. The sample includes 500,000 to 550,000 distinct CDR3 sequences, roughly 20% of them seen just once. Input material: PBMCs or a T cell subset sorted from them (not recorded which). The receptors come from an adult woman who had mild COVID-19 (a few samples of this study predate the infection). Cell type and time point are not known.

The chain's CDR3 is CAAGSFGGRYNEQFF. The CDR3 nucleotides read TGTGCCGCTGGATCCTTTGGGGGTCGCTACAATGAGCAGTTCTTC. The chain uses TRBV7-9 and TRBJ2-1; D possibly uses TRBD1 or TRBD2 (5 bases each). The germline V gene has CDR1 SEHNR and CDR2 FQNEAQ (reference sequence). This CDR3 spans 15 amino acids. V lost 11 bases and J lost 3, with 20 bases in between.

The rearrangement uses TRBV27 and TRBJ1-5; tentatively, D is TRBD1 (5 bases). Germline values: CDR1 MNHEY, CDR2 SMNVEV (reference sequence). The CDR3 extends over 14 amino acids. Trimming cost V 5 bases and J 6 bases, with 14 bases left between them. This CDR3 reads CASSPLRASQPQHF. The DNA of the CDR3 is TGTGCCAGCAGTCCCCTCAGGGCTAGTCAGCCCCAGCATTTT.

The chain is built from TRBV12-3 or TRBV12-4 and TRBJ1-5; 7 nucleotides match TRBD1. V was pared by 7 bases and J by 3 bases, with 6 bases of the junction left unmatched. The CDR3 loop spans 14 amino acids. DNA for the CDR3: TGTGCCAGCACCGGGACAGACCCCAATCAGCCCCAGCATTTT. It encodes CASTGTDPNQPQHF.

The chain carries TRBV9 and TRBJ2-5; 9 bases agree with TRBD1. This CDR3 is 14 amino acids long. Germline lookup yields CDR1 SGDLS and CDR2 YYNGEE. V shed 2 bases and J 4 bases; nucleotides not matched to a gene: 3. Here the CDR3 DNA reads TGTGCCAGCAGCGTGGCGACAGGGGGAGAGACCCAGTACTTC. Its translation: CASSVATGGETQYF.

The rearrangement joins TRBV6-5 to TRBJ2-3; TRBD2 matches 8 bases. The germline CDR1 and CDR2 sequences are MNHEY and SVGAGI. The CDR3 covers 18 residues. Trimming removed 6 bases from V and 4 bases from J; junction bases left unmatched: 18. The CDR3 sequence is CASRSPGFSAGGSDTQYF. The CDR3 region has the DNA TGTGCCAGCAGATCCCCCGGTTTTTCGGCGGGGGGCTCAGATACGCAGTATTTT.

This chain connects TRBV9 to TRBJ2-7; 9 nucleotides agree with TRBD1. Per the germline V gene, CDR1 is SGDLS and CDR2 is YYNGEE. This CDR3 has 15 residues. V trimming: 0 bases; J trimming: 3 bases; junction bases outside the gene matches: 4. CDR3 sequence (DNA): TGTGCCAGCAGCGTAGCCGGGACAGGGATCTACGAGCAGTACTTC. It encodes CASSVAGTGIYEQYF.

This clonotype was seen a few times. The J gene is TRBJ2-5, the V gene TRBV30; 7 bases fit TRBD1. Germline loops: CDR1 GTSNPN, CDR2 SVGIG (reference sequence). The CDR3 extends over 15 amino acids. With V trimmed by 0 bases and J by 0 bases, 4 bases remained unmatched. For the CDR3, the DNA is TGTGCCTGGAGTGTAGGGGACAGAGACCAAGAGACCCAGTACTTC. Translated: CAWSVGDRDQETQYF.

V and J are TRBV25-1 and TRBJ2-5, with D possibly TRBD2 on 5 matching bases. CDR3 size: 16 residues. Trimming took off 0 bases at V and 4 bases at J, with 15 bases between the two ends. Germline-derived CDR1 and CDR2 are MGHDK and SYGVNS. CDR3 residues: CASSEYYSGEGETQYF. In DNA form, the CDR3 reads TGTGCCAGCAGTGAATATTACAGCGGTGAGGGAGAGACCCAGTACTTC.

In this sample, this clonotype turned up many times. V gene TRBV7-2 combines with J gene TRBJ2-1; no firm D call. The CDR3 is made up of 15 amino acids. Germline-derived CDR1 and CDR2 are SGHTA and FQGNSA. V was pared by 1 base and J by 0 bases, with 7 bases between. This CDR3 is CASSLGFSSYNEQFF. The DNA of the CDR3 is TGTGCCAGCAGCTTAGGATTTAGCTCCTACAATGAGCAGTTCTTC.

This chain connects TRBV12-3 or TRBV12-4 to TRBJ1-2; tentative D call: TRBD1 (5 bases). The CDR3 runs 14 residues. Trimming stripped 7 bases from V and 8 bases from J, with 20 bases between. In nucleotides, the CDR3 is TGTGCCAGCAACCCCGGGGCTTTAGTGTGGGGCTACACCTTC. Translation: CASNPGALVWGYTF.

The chain is built from TRBV6-6 and TRBJ2-1, with TRBD1 matching over 10 bases. Germline CDR1 reads MNHNY; CDR2 reads SVGAGI (reference sequence). The V and J ends lost 4 bases and 3 bases, in that order; junction bases with no gene match: 3. There are 15 residues in the CDR3. The CDR3 nucleotides read TGTGCCAGCAGTTCCGACAGGGGGCGCTACAATGAGCAGTTCTTC. Its translation is CASSSDRGRYNEQFF.

This chain connects TRBV6-5 to TRBJ2-5; a possible D gene is TRBD1 (6 bases). The CDR3 has 13 residues. Germline CDR1 and CDR2: MNHEY and SVGAGI. The ends were cut back, 5 bases at V and 4 bases at J, with 11 bases in the middle. CDR3 region: CASSDMTGETQYF. The CDR3 region has the DNA TGTGCCAGCAGTGACATGACAGGAGAGACCCAGTACTTC.

The rearrangement uses TRBV9 and TRBJ1-2; maybe TRBD1 (6 bases). V lost 1 base and J lost 0, with 13 bases in between. CDR1 and CDR2 from the germline V gene are SGDLS and YYNGEE. The CDR3 totals 16 residues. This chain's CDR3 is CASSVPVTGSNYGYTF. Written as DNA, the CDR3 is TGTGCCAGCAGCGTACCCGTGACAGGTTCTAACTATGGCTACACCTTC.

This clonotype was detected only a few times. The chain combines TRBV6-2 or TRBV6-3 with TRBJ2-5; possible D gene TRBD1, 5 bases. Trimming took off 6 bases at V and 1 base at J, with 12 bases between the two ends. The germline CDR1 and CDR2 sequences are MNHEY and SVGEGT. The CDR3 loop spans 14 amino acids. The CDR3 region is CASSAPTAQETQYF. In DNA form, the CDR3 reads TGTGCCAGCAGCGCACCGACAGCCCAAGAGACCCAGTACTTC.

CDR3: CASSQDLNSLYNEQFF. In nucleotides, the CDR3 is TGCGCCAGCAGCCAAGATCTCAACAGCTTGTACAATGAGCAGTTCTTC. This chain links TRBV4-1 with TRBJ2-1; D gene ambiguous. The CDR3 loop spans 16 amino acids. The V end was cut by 0 bases, the J end by 4 bases, with 13 bases between. Germline assignment: CDR1 MGHRA and CDR2 YSYEKL.

The rearrangement uses TRBV5-1 and TRBJ2-3; D is ambiguous. CDR1 is SGHRS, CDR2 YFSETQ, per germline. The V end lost 7 bases, the J end lost 6 bases, and 6 bases lay between the germline ends. The CDR3 is 10 amino acids. The CDR3 sequence: CASLGDTQYF. The CDR3 DNA is TGCGCCAGCCTGGGGGATACGCAGTATTTT.

This clonotype was detected a few times. The chain recombines TRBV6-5 with TRBJ2-2; D is ambiguous. Germline lookup yields CDR1 MNHEY and CDR2 SVGAGI. With 8 bases removed from V and 0 bases from J, the gap between germline ends came to 4 bases. The CDR3 spans 12 residues. CDR3 DNA sequence: TGTGCCAGCCACTCGAACACCGGGGAGCTGTTTTTT. It yields the protein CASHSNTGELFF.